The source of this T cell receptor (beta chain) is a study of T cell responses to AZD1222 COVID-19 vaccine. Study-wide results and caveats: Dominant CD4 TCR responses targeted spike regions 160-218 and 743-854.

This clone was observed once. Its target is unknown. TCRdb's table, derived via immunoSEQ multiplex PCR, lists solely in-frame clones and lacks some. The data hold 90,000 to 150,000 clones, with 80% to 90% observed a single time. Looked up from germline, CDR1 is KGHSH and CDR2 is LQKENI. CDR3 length: 15 residues. The V end was cut by 2 bases, the J end by 2 bases, with 10 bases between. Sequenced material: peripheral blood, taken on day 0 of AZD1222 vaccination. The V and J genes are TRBV18 and TRBJ1-5, with D tentatively TRBD1 (6 bases). The clonotype was recovered from an adult in good health. CDR3 amino acids: CASSPTGIGNQPQHF. DNA of the CDR3: TGTGCCAGCTCACCAACAGGGATCGGCAATCAGCCCCAGCATTTT. The whole variable domain, remainder taken from reference TRBV18 and TRBJ1-5, is NAGVMQNPRHLVRRRGQEARLRCSPMKGHSHVYWYRQLPEEGLKFMVYLQKENIIDESGMPKERFSAEFPKEGPSILRIQQVVRGDSAAYFCASSPTGIGNQPQHFGDGTRLSIL.